Below are 23 T cell receptor beta chains sequenced from a single sample in a study of cytomegalovirus exposure and HLA in healthy donors listed by TCRdb under 2017. The library was obtained by the immunoSEQ multiplex PCR assay. For the multiplex PCR, a mixture combining 60 forward primers for TCR Vbeta segments and 13 reverse primers for TCR Jbeta segments was used. The clones in this table, taken by TCRdb from immuneACCESS, are in-frame only. Not every clone is retained; where verified, under half of the shortfall comes from an unresolved V gene, and the cause of the rest is unknown. This sample is represented by some 120,000 clones; roughly a tenth of them were singletons. The top ten hold less than 4% of the sample. Sample: PBMCs. These receptors were collected from a man under 40 in good health and CMV-seronegative.

CDR3 region: CASTGTNVNTEAFF. The CDR3 region has the DNA TGCGCCAGCACGGGGACAAATGTGAACACTGAAGCTTTCTTT. This chain links TRBV5-1 with TRBJ1-1; D may be TRBD1 (6 bases). Germline loops: CDR1 SGHRS, CDR2 YFSETQ. V gave up 6 bases and J gave up 0 bases, with 12 bases separating them. The CDR3 covers 14 residues.

The rearrangement joins TRBV10-3 to TRBJ1-1; no definite D call. V lost 10 bases to trimming and J lost 4 bases, with 16 bases between them. CDR1 is ENHRY, CDR2 SYGVKD, per germline. This CDR3 contains 13 residues. The CDR3 loop reads CATHLAGGTEAFF. In DNA, the CDR3 is TGTGCCACCCACCTAGCAGGTGGCACTGAAGCTTTCTTT.

This chain links TRBV5-8 with TRBJ2-2; D might be TRBD1 (5 bases). The germline V gene has CDR1 SGHTS and CDR2 YDEGEE. The germline V and J ends were trimmed by 4 bases and 5 bases, with 12 bases remaining between them. The CDR3 sequence is 14 residues long. CDR3 bases: TGTGCCAGCAGCACCGGACATAGAACCGGGGAGCTGTTTTTT. This encodes CASSTGHRTGELFF.

The rearrangement links TRBV11-2 to TRBJ1-5, with TRBD1 as a possible D gene (5 bases). Germline V gene sequence: CDR1 SGHAT, CDR2 FQNNGV. The CDR3 runs 17 residues. The V gene lost 5 bases and the J gene lost 2 bases, with 19 bases spanning the gap. Here the CDR3 DNA reads TGTGCCAGCAGCGAACGGGGGGGGATTGGTGGCAATCAGCCCCAGCATTTT. Translating it yields CASSERGGIGGNQPQHF.

With regard to this clone: A read error may produce the germline difference seen at one junction end. The sample holds other DNA sequences that translate to the same CDR3. The chain uses TRBV7-6 and TRBJ2-7; weak D call: TRBD1 (6 bases). The CDR3 contains 15 residues. The V gene's germline CDR1 is SGHVS and CDR2 FNYEAQ. Here the CDR3 DNA reads TGTGCCAGCAGTTTAGGACCAGGGGTTACCTACGAGCAGTACTTC. Amino acids: CASSLGPGVTYEQYF. Using reference TRBV7-6 and TRBJ2-7 for the parts outside the CDR3, the full variable domain is GAGVSQSPRYKVTKRGQDVALRCDPISGHVSLYWYRQALGQGPEFLTYFNYEAQQDKSGLPNDRFSAERPEGSISTLTIQRTEQRDSAMYRCASSLGPGVTYEQYFGPGTRLTVT.

This clone came up a few times. The chain couples TRBV6-5 to TRBJ2-5, with D possibly TRBD1 on 6 matching bases. The CDR3 sequence is 15 residues long. The V end was cut by 0 bases, the J end by 5 bases, with 13 bases between. Germline values: CDR1 MNHEY, CDR2 SVGAGI. The CDR3 here is CASSYSGAVGETQYF. In DNA form, the CDR3 reads TGTGCCAGCAGTTACTCGGGGGCCGTTGGGGAGACCCAGTACTTC.

As concerns this clone: A read error may produce the germline difference seen at one junction end. The J gene is TRBJ2-7, the V gene TRBV29-1, with D possibly being TRBD1 (5 bases). The CDR3 length is 12 residues. The germline gives CDR1 SQVTM, CDR2 ANQGSEA. CDR3: CGVGIRAYEQYF. The CDR3 nucleotides are TGCGGCGTTGGTATCAGGGCCTACGAGCAGTACTTC.

The chain employs TRBV7-8 and TRBJ1-1; D unresolved. The CDR3 is 15 amino acids. V was pared by 3 bases and J by 4 bases, with 15 bases between. CDR1 is SGHVS and CDR2 is FQNEAQ in the germline V gene. The CDR3 nucleotides are TGTGCCAGCAGCTTTCCCCGCCCCGGCGGCACTGAAGCTTTCTTT. Protein product: CASSFPRPGGTEAFF.

The J gene is TRBJ2-1, the V gene TRBV30; 13 nucleotides agree with TRBD2. CDR3 length equals 15 residues. V lost 0 bases to trimming and J lost 8 bases; unmatched junction nucleotides: 4. Germline V gene data show CDR1 as GTSNPN and CDR2 as SVGIG (reference sequence). The CDR3 sequence is CAWSVGTSGNHEQFF. For the CDR3, the DNA is TGTGCCTGGAGTGTCGGGACTAGCGGGAACCATGAGCAGTTCTTC.

The chain uses TRBV25-1 and TRBJ1-4; no reliable D call. The V end was cut by 8 bases, the J end by 4 bases, with 11 bases between. Germline assignment: CDR1 MGHDK and CDR2 SYGVNS. This CDR3 comprises 13 residues. The CDR3 loop is CASGGSGNEKLFF. In nucleotides, the CDR3 is TGTGCCAGCGGAGGGAGTGGTAATGAAAAACTGTTTTTT.

There are a few counts of this clone. V gene TRBV2 combines with J gene TRBJ2-2; weak D call: TRBD1 (6 bases). The CDR3 is made up of 14 amino acids. V dropped 5 bases and J dropped 6 bases, with 13 bases sitting between them. From germline, CDR1 is SNHLY and CDR2 FYNNEI. DNA of the CDR3: TGTGCCAGCAGTCTCGGCAGGGGCGCCGGGGAGCTGTTTTTT. Amino acid sequence: CASSLGRGAGELFF.

This clone was picked up a small number of times. V gene TRBV10-3 combines with J gene TRBJ2-3, with D perhaps TRBD1 (6 bases). V was cut by 6 bases and J by 2 bases, with 15 bases left in between. This CDR3 is 15 amino acids long. Germline V gene sequence: CDR1 ENHRY, CDR2 SYGVKD. The CDR3 sequence: CAISSPGQHTDTQYF. The CDR3 DNA reads TGTGCCATCAGCTCGCCGGGACAACACACAGATACGCAGTATTTT.

This clone was found a few times. V is TRBV19 and J is TRBJ1-2; D is possibly TRBD1 (6 bases). The V end was cut by 3 bases, the J end by 0 bases, with 17 bases between. CDR1 is LNHDA, CDR2 SQIVND, per germline (reference sequence). The CDR3 consists of 17 residues. The CDR3 nucleotides are TGTGCCAGTAGTATTCGCCAAACAGGGCCAGCTAACTATGGCTACACCTTC. Its protein is CASSIRQTGPANYGYTF. The full variable domain, with the rest looked up from reference TRBV19 and TRBJ1-2, is DGGITQSPKYLFRKEGQNVTLSCEQNLNHDAMYWYRQDPGQGLRLIYYSQIVNDFQKGDIAEGYSVSREKKESFPLTVTSAQKNPTAFYLCASSIRQTGPANYGYTFGSGTRLTVV.

The chain couples TRBV15 to TRBJ1-5; perhaps TRBD1 as D (6 bases). The length of the CDR3 is 15 residues. The V gene's germline CDR1 is LNHNV and CDR2 YYDKDF (reference sequence). V was shortened by 3 bases and J by 4 bases, with 13 bases between the two germline ends. CDR3: CATSSNRVGNQPQHF. Written as DNA, the CDR3 is TGTGCCACCAGCAGCAACAGGGTAGGGAATCAGCCCCAGCATTTT.

Details on this clone: Mismatch with germline at one junction end may stem from a read error. The same CDR3 also results from other DNA sequences found in this sample. V gene TRBV20-1 combines with J gene TRBJ2-7, with 8 bases that match TRBD1. Germline CDR1 DFQATT, CDR2 SNEGSKA (reference sequence). The CDR3 is 11 amino acids. The CDR3 bases are TGCAGTGCTAGGTCAAAGGGGACAGGATCCTTC. As protein: CSARSKGTGSF.

CDR3 amino acids: CAWSVFRTSFWELFF. For the CDR3, the DNA is TGTGCCTGGAGTGTATTTAGGACATCTTTCTGGGAGCTGTTTTTT. This sequence joins TRBV30 and TRBJ2-2, with a possible D match to TRBD1 (5 bases). The V and J ends lost 0 bases and 9 bases respectively, with 17 bases between them. From germline, CDR1 is GTSNPN and CDR2 SVGIG (reference sequence). The CDR3 loop spans 15 amino acids.

The chain uses TRBV27 and TRBJ1-2, with 9 bases matching TRBD1. Germline V gene lookup returns CDR1 MNHEY and CDR2 SMNVEV (reference sequence). V shed 5 bases and J 6 bases; nucleotides not matched to a gene: 4. The CDR3 runs 13 residues. CDR3 protein: CASSLQGAHGYTF. The CDR3 DNA sequence: TGTGCCAGCAGTCTACAGGGGGCGCATGGCTACACCTTC.

Note on this clone: The junction shows a germline mismatch at one end, possibly a read error. The identical CDR3 is also encoded by other nucleotide sequences in the sample. V and J are TRBV19 and TRBJ1-1; the D gene is possibly TRBD1 (5 bases). From germline, CDR1 is LNHDA and CDR2 SQIVND (reference sequence). This CDR3 has 12 amino acids. CDR3 amino acids: CASNYGGTEAFF. The CDR3 DNA follows: TGTGCCAGTAACTATGGGGGGACTGAGGCTTTCTTT.

J is TRBJ2-5 and V is TRBV29-1, with TRBD2 matching over 12 bases. CDR3 length equals 16 residues. Germline CDR1 SQVTM, CDR2 ANQGSEA. Trimming took 1 base from V and 0 from J; bases not matched to a gene: 3. The CDR3: CSVEVGLAGNQETQYF. Written as DNA, the CDR3 is TGCAGCGTTGAAGTTGGACTAGCGGGAAACCAAGAGACCCAGTACTTC. Full variable domain (remainder filled in from reference TRBV29-1 and TRBJ2-5): SAVISQKPSRDICQRGTSLTIQCQVDSQVTMMFWYRQQPGQSLTLIATANQGSEATYESGFVIDKFPISRPNLTFSTLTVSNMSPEDSSIYLCSVEVGLAGNQETQYFGPGTRLLVL.

This chain connects TRBV10-2 to TRBJ2-7, with 7 bases lining up with TRBD2. Trimming at V came to 10 bases and at J to 2 bases, leaving 11 bases not matched to a gene. The germline CDR1 and CDR2 sequences are WSHSY and SAAADI. The CDR3 spans 14 residues. Here the CDR3 reads CANSLADKTYEQYF. The CDR3 nucleotides are TGCGCCAATTCCCTAGCGGATAAAACCTACGAGCAGTACTTC.

The table lists this clone with a few counts. V is TRBV6-5 and J is TRBJ2-1, with a possible D match to TRBD1 (6 bases). V was cut by 5 bases and J by 3 bases, with 14 bases left in between. The CDR3 length is 15 residues. Germline CDR1 reads MNHEY; CDR2 reads SVGAGI. In nucleotides, the CDR3 is TGTGCCAGCAGTCTCCGGGACACGTACTACAATGAGCAGTTCTTC. Protein sequence: CASSLRDTYYNEQFF.

The V call is TRBV14, the J call TRBJ1-1, with D uncertain. CDR3 length: 17 amino acids. V lost 4 bases and J lost 2, with 20 bases in between. Per the germline V gene, CDR1 is SGHDN and CDR2 is FVKESK. The CDR3: CASSPLGSSAGNTEAFF. CDR3 in DNA: TGTGCCAGCAGCCCCCTGGGCTCGTCTGCGGGCAACACTGAAGCTTTCTTT.

The rearrangement links TRBV28 to TRBJ2-7, with 7 bases that match TRBD2. Per germline, CDR1 MDHEN and CDR2 SYDVKM. The trim removed 6 bases at V and 8 bases at J, leaving 4 bases unmatched. This CDR3 comprises 11 residues. CDR3 sequence reads: CASSPAGQQYF. CDR3 nucleotide sequence: TGTGCCAGCAGCCCAGCGGGGCAGCAGTACTTC.